The 10 T cell receptor beta chains reported below all come from one sample, sequenced in a study of blood T cells in healthy people across ages (dated by TCRdb to the mid-2010s). Library preparation used 5' RACE. Instrument on record: Illumina HiSeq 2500. The second PCR ran for about 6 to 12 cycles and used a J-beta primer mix along with a sample-barcoded 5' primer. The raw public data were reprocessed by TCRdb itself: fastp quality trimming at Q25, MiXCR clonotype calling, in-frame beta chains only. Identical CDR3 protein sequences are pooled into one entry, listed with their most common genes and DNA. Present in this sample are about 970,000 distinct CDR3 sequences, approximately 50% of which were seen just once. About 20% of the sample belongs to the ten largest clones. Sequenced material: blood. These receptors were collected from a woman aged 55 to 70 in good health.

This clonotype was counted a few times. The J gene is TRBJ1-2, the V gene TRBV28; possibly TRBD1 for D (5 bases). Trimming removed 3 bases from V and 2 bases from J, with 28 bases in between. The CDR3 spans 20 residues. CDR1 and CDR2 (germline): MDHEN, SYDVKM. The CDR3 loop reads CASSFLFPANRGGGNYGYTF. CDR3 bases: TGTGCCAGCAGTTTTTTGTTTCCGGCTAACCGTGGGGGAGGCAACTATGGCTACACCTTC.

This rearrangement joins TRBV5-4 to TRBJ2-6; D might be TRBD1 (6 bases). Trimming took off 3 bases at V and 2 bases at J, with 12 bases between the two ends. Germline-derived CDR1 and CDR2 are SGHNT and YYREEE (reference sequence). The CDR3 spans 16 residues. DNA for the CDR3: TGTGCCAGCAGCTGGGGGCGCAGCACTGGGGCCAACGTCCTGACTTTC. This translates into CASSWGRSTGANVLTF.

The J gene is TRBJ1-6, the V gene TRBV20-1; no firm D call. Germline lookup yields CDR1 DFQATT and CDR2 SNEGSKA (reference sequence). This CDR3 comprises 13 residues. Trimming removed 3 bases from V and 7 bases from J, with 10 bases in between. CDR3 residues: CSARHRANSPLHF. DNA of the CDR3: TGCAGTGCTAGGCACCGGGCCAATTCACCCCTCCACTTT.

The chain is built from TRBV4-2 and TRBJ2-7; D gene ambiguous. V lost 1 base and J lost 0, with 10 bases in between. This CDR3 is 15 amino acids long. CDR1 is LGHNA, CDR2 YNFKEQ, per germline. The CDR3 here is CASSQGRAFSYEQYF. DNA for the CDR3: TGTGCCAGCAGCCAAGGCCGGGCCTTCTCCTACGAGCAGTACTTC.

The V gene is TRBV27, the J gene TRBJ2-6; D remains ambiguous. This CDR3 spans 17 amino acids. Germline V gene data show CDR1 as MNHEY and CDR2 as SMNVEV (reference sequence). The germline V and J ends were trimmed by 5 bases and 0 bases, with 14 bases remaining between them. The CDR3, as DNA: TGTGCCAGCAGTACCCTGGACGACCTCTCTGGGGCCAACGTCCTGACTTTC. It specifies CASSTLDDLSGANVLTF.

This clonotype was counted only a few times. The V call is TRBV4-1, the J call TRBJ2-1; D gene uncertain. V lost 1 base and J lost 7, with 8 bases in between. CDR1 and CDR2 from the germline V gene are MGHRA and YSYEKL. The CDR3 runs 13 residues. CDR3 residues: CASSQAPENEQFF. CDR3 nucleotide sequence: TGCGCCAGCAGCCAAGCGCCGGAAAATGAGCAGTTCTTC.

A few counts support this clonotype. V and J are TRBV27 and TRBJ2-7; D ambiguous. Germline V gives CDR1 MNHEY, CDR2 SMNVEV (reference sequence). The CDR3 consists of 13 residues. With 5 bases removed from V and 0 bases from J, the gap between germline ends came to 8 bases. CDR3 sequence: CASSPPNSYEQYF. The DNA for the CDR3 is TGTGCCAGCAGTCCGCCGAACTCCTACGAGCAGTACTTC.

The chain is built from TRBV7-2 and TRBJ1-6; 9 bases are a match to TRBD1. This CDR3 has 17 residues. V shed 5 bases and J 10 bases; nucleotides not matched to a gene: 15. CDR1 is SGHTA and CDR2 is FQGNSA in the germline V gene. CDR3 sequence: CASSLMGPGQGFSPLHF. CDR3 DNA sequence: TGTGCCAGCAGCCTGATGGGACCGGGACAGGGTTTCTCACCCCTCCACTTT.

CDR3 nucleotides: TGCAGCGTTGAAACCAGATACAATGAGCAGTACTTC. Its protein is CSVETRYNEQYF. The gene calls are TRBV29-1 and TRBJ2-1; D uncertain. Near its end, the DNA agrees better with TRBJ2-7, so the J call may be wrong. Germline loops: CDR1 SQVTM, CDR2 ANQGSEA. This CDR3 is 12 amino acids long.

This clonotype was seen repeatedly, ten times or more. This rearrangement joins TRBV24-1 to TRBJ2-3, with D hard to call. The germline CDR1 and CDR2 sequences are KGHDR and SFDVKD. Trimming removed 4 bases at V and 6 bases at J, with 7 bases between. The CDR3 covers 12 residues. The CDR3 sequence is CATSEQRDTQYF. DNA for the CDR3: TGTGCCACCAGTGAGCAGAGGGATACGCAGTATTTT.